These T cell receptor beta chains were read from a single sample in a study of blood T cell repertoires in COVID-19. Profiling relied on immunoSEQ multiplex PCR, and the TCRdb table lists in-frame clones only, not all of them. The sample yields more than 85,000 clones, about 75% seen once. Sequenced sample: peripheral blood. The receptor set was obtained from a woman older than 75 with active or convalescent COVID-19. Both conserved end residues are part of each CDR3. Each record gives: D gene, V gene, clone size, J gene, CDR3 protein, CDR3 DNA. D genes are given only for firm matches. Rows may omit the clone size; those that give it use once, few, many or a size class.

D gene: TRBD2; V gene: TRBV2; clone size: NA; J gene: TRBJ2-7; CDR3 protein: CASGTGTNIHEQYF; CDR3 DNA: TGTGCCAGCGGTACCGGGACTAATATCCACGAGCAGTACTTC
D gene: TRBD1; V gene: TRBV18; clone size: NA; J gene: TRBJ1-4; CDR3 protein: CASSSARQGQNEKLFF; CDR3 DNA: TGTGCCAGCTCATCGGCCAGACAGGGGCAAAATGAAAAACTGTTTTTT
D gene: NA; V gene: TRBV7-3; clone size: NA; J gene: TRBJ2-2; CDR3 protein: CASSPLPGVPGNTGELFF; CDR3 DNA: TGTGCCAGCAGCCCCTTACCAGGGGTCCCCGGGAACACCGGGGAGCTGTTTTTT
D gene: NA; V gene: TRBV13; clone size: few; J gene: TRBJ1-1; CDR3 protein: CASSLFGQLNTEAFF; CDR3 DNA: TGTGCCAGCAGCTTATTTGGACAGTTGAACACTGAAGCTTTCTTT
D gene: NA; V gene: TRBV7-5; clone size: once; J gene: TRBJ2-3; CDR3 protein: CACSGFDTDTQYF; CDR3 DNA: TGTGCCTGTAGCGGGTTCGACACAGATACGCAGTATTTT
D gene: NA; V gene: TRBV11-2; clone size: NA; J gene: TRBJ2-5; CDR3 protein: CASSFSGLETQYF; CDR3 DNA: TGTGCCAGCAGCTTCTCAGGGTTGGAGACCCAGTACTTC
D gene: NA; V gene: TRBV4-3; clone size: NA; J gene: TRBJ2-7; CDR3 protein: CASSQGLPGYEQYF; CDR3 DNA: TGCGCCAGCAGCCAAGGACTCCCGGGCTACGAGCAGTACTTC
D gene: TRBD2; V gene: TRBV7-8; clone size: NA; J gene: TRBJ2-1; CDR3 protein: CASSPSSVREGPHNEQFF; CDR3 DNA: TGTGCCAGCAGCCCCTCCTCCGTACGGGAGGGCCCACACAATGAGCAGTTCTTC
D gene: NA; V gene: TRBV2; clone size: NA; J gene: TRBJ1-5; CDR3 protein: CASSDRTENQPQHF; CDR3 DNA: TGTGCCAGCAGCGATAGGACAGAAAATCAGCCCCAGCATTTT
D gene: TRBD1; V gene: TRBV18; clone size: NA; J gene: TRBJ1-5; CDR3 protein: CASSPQAGGQPQHF; CDR3 DNA: TGTGCCAGCTCACCACAGGCAGGGGGTCAGCCCCAGCATTTT
D gene: TRBD1; V gene: TRBV25-1; clone size: NA; J gene: TRBJ1-3; CDR3 protein: CASTSGQGGNTIYF; CDR3 DNA: TGTGCCAGCACAAGTGGACAGGGTGGAAACACCATATATTTT
D gene: NA; V gene: TRBV10-3; clone size: NA; J gene: TRBJ1-1; CDR3 protein: CAISELINTEAFF; CDR3 DNA: TGTGCCATCAGTGAATTAATAAACACTGAAGCTTTCTTT
D gene: NA; V gene: TRBV6-1; clone size: few; J gene: TRBJ2-3; CDR3 protein: CASKNGGGWDTQYF; CDR3 DNA: TGTGCCAGCAAAAACGGGGGTGGGTGGGATACGCAGTATTTT
D gene: NA; V gene: TRBV3-1/TRBV3-2; clone size: few; J gene: TRBJ1-1; CDR3 protein: CASSSQGETEAFF; CDR3 DNA: TGTGCCAGCAGCTCGCAGGGTGAAACTGAAGCTTTCTTT
D gene: TRBD1; V gene: TRBV5-4; clone size: once; J gene: TRBJ2-2; CDR3 protein: CASSFGTGNTGELFF; CDR3 DNA: TGTGCCAGCAGCTTTGGGACAGGGAACACCGGGGAGCTGTTTTTT
D gene: TRBD1; V gene: TRBV6-5; clone size: NA; J gene: TRBJ2-3; CDR3 protein: CASSRTGGTDTQYF; CDR3 DNA: TGTGCCAGCAGTCGGACAGGGGGGACAGATACGCAGTATTTT
D gene: TRBD2; V gene: TRBV6-5; clone size: NA; J gene: TRBJ2-5; CDR3 protein: CASSSWTSGTETQYF; CDR3 DNA: TGTGCCAGCAGTTCCTGGACTAGCGGGACGGAGACCCAGTACTTC
D gene: NA; V gene: TRBV4-3; clone size: NA; J gene: TRBJ2-3; CDR3 protein: CASSQDRWRDFTQYF; CDR3 DNA: TGCGCCAGCAGCCAAGATCGATGGCGGGACTTTACGCAGTATTTT
D gene: NA; V gene: TRBV2; clone size: NA; J gene: TRBJ2-7; CDR3 protein: CASSITYEQYF; CDR3 DNA: TGTGCCAGCAGTATAACCTACGAGCAGTACTTC
D gene: NA; V gene: TRBV7-6; clone size: NA; J gene: TRBJ1-2; CDR3 protein: CASSRGGSYGYTF; CDR3 DNA: TGTGCCAGCAGCCGCGGGGGGAGCTATGGCTACACCTTC
D gene: NA; V gene: TRBV4-2; clone size: many; J gene: TRBJ2-1; CDR3 protein: CASSRGTYNEQFF; CDR3 DNA: TGTGCCAGCAGCCGCGGGACTTACAATGAGCAGTTCTTC
D gene: TRBD2; V gene: TRBV7-2; clone size: NA; J gene: TRBJ2-1; CDR3 protein: CASSFSGRPSAEQFF; CDR3 DNA: TGTGCCAGCAGCTTTAGCGGGAGGCCCTCTGCCGAGCAGTTCTTC
D gene: TRBD1; V gene: TRBV7-2; clone size: NA; J gene: TRBJ1-2; CDR3 protein: CASSFSGTGNYGYTF; CDR3 DNA: TGTGCCAGCAGCTTTTCAGGGACAGGGAACTATGGCTACACCTTC
D gene: NA; V gene: TRBV30; clone size: NA; J gene: TRBJ2-3; CDR3 protein: CAWSVGHYTDTQYF; CDR3 DNA: TGTGCCTGGAGTGTGGGACACTACACAGATACGCAGTATTTT
D gene: NA; V gene: TRBV12-3/TRBV12-4; clone size: NA; J gene: TRBJ1-2; CDR3 protein: CASSFSGYGYTF; CDR3 DNA: TGTGCCAGCAGTTTCTCCGGCTATGGCTACACCTTC
D gene: TRBD2; V gene: TRBV7-9; clone size: NA; J gene: TRBJ2-1; CDR3 protein: CASSPPGLAARGGEQFF; CDR3 DNA: TGTGCCAGCAGCCCCCCGGGACTAGCGGCCCGGGGTGGTGAGCAGTTCTTC
D gene: NA; V gene: TRBV30; clone size: once; J gene: TRBJ1-5; CDR3 protein: CAWSVRGGQPQHF; CDR3 DNA: TGTGCCTGGAGTGTACGGGGAGGGCAGCCCCAGCATTTT
D gene: TRBD1; V gene: TRBV7-2; clone size: NA; J gene: TRBJ1-2; CDR3 protein: CASSSGQGYGYTF; CDR3 DNA: TGTGCCAGCAGCTCCGGACAGGGGTATGGCTACACCTTC
D gene: NA; V gene: TRBV5-6; clone size: NA; J gene: TRBJ2-7; CDR3 protein: CASSLGALEGGYEQYF; CDR3 DNA: TGTGCCAGCAGCTTGGGGGCGCTTGAAGGGGGCTACGAGCAGTACTTC
D gene: NA; V gene: TRBV2; clone size: NA; J gene: TRBJ2-1; CDR3 protein: CASSDSFRRDSRFF; CDR3 DNA: TGTGCCAGCAGTGATAGTTTTAGGAGGGACAGTAGGTTCTTC
D gene: NA; V gene: TRBV19; clone size: NA; J gene: TRBJ1-1; CDR3 protein: CASSVARDLSGTEAFF; CDR3 DNA: TGTGCCAGTAGTGTAGCCCGGGATCTCTCAGGCACTGAAGCTTTCTTT
D gene: NA; V gene: TRBV2; clone size: once; J gene: TRBJ1-1; CDR3 protein: CATTNQARSEAFF; CDR3 DNA: TGTGCCACCACCAACCAGGCCCGGTCTGAAGCTTTCTTT
D gene: NA; V gene: TRBV11-2; clone size: once; J gene: TRBJ2-7; CDR3 protein: CASKTSFSHEQYF; CDR3 DNA: TGTGCCAGTAAGACTAGTTTCAGCCACGAGCAGTACTTC
D gene: NA; V gene: TRBV19; clone size: NA; J gene: TRBJ2-2; CDR3 protein: CASSIGFLQGGELFF; CDR3 DNA: TGTGCCAGTAGTATAGGATTTTTGCAGGGCGGGGAGCTGTTTTTT
D gene: NA; V gene: TRBV1; clone size: NA; J gene: TRBJ2-2; CDR3 protein: CTSSALAGGGTGELFF; CDR3 DNA: TGCACCAGCAGCGCACTAGCGGGAGGGGGCACCGGGGAGCTGTTTTTT
D gene: NA; V gene: TRBV5-1; clone size: NA; J gene: TRBJ2-5; CDR3 protein: CASSIQGSETQYF; CDR3 DNA: TGCGCCAGCAGCATACAGGGCTCGGAGACCCAGTACTTC
D gene: NA; V gene: TRBV14; clone size: NA; J gene: TRBJ1-5; CDR3 protein: CASSQPGQHNQPQHF; CDR3 DNA: TGTGCCAGCAGCCAACCCGGACAGCACAATCAGCCCCAGCATTTT
D gene: TRBD2; V gene: TRBV19; clone size: NA; J gene: TRBJ2-7; CDR3 protein: CASSITGGPYEQYF; CDR3 DNA: TGTGCCAGTAGTATAACGGGGGGACCCTACGAGCAGTACTTC
D gene: NA; V gene: TRBV5-5; clone size: NA; J gene: TRBJ2-7; CDR3 protein: CASSQERIRGWSYEQYF; CDR3 DNA: TGTGCCAGCAGCCAGGAGCGTATTAGGGGATGGTCCTACGAGCAGTACTTC
D gene: TRBD1; V gene: TRBV28; clone size: NA; J gene: TRBJ1-4; CDR3 protein: CASSLDREDEKLFF; CDR3 DNA: TGTGCCAGCAGTCTGGACAGGGAGGATGAAAAACTGTTTTTT
D gene: NA; V gene: TRBV5-1; clone size: NA; J gene: TRBJ2-7; CDR3 protein: CASSFGAEGHEQYF; CDR3 DNA: TGCGCCAGCAGCTTCGGGGCGGAGGGGCACGAGCAGTACTTC
D gene: NA; V gene: TRBV6-2/TRBV6-3; clone size: NA; J gene: TRBJ2-1; CDR3 protein: CASSNHEAGWNEQFF; CDR3 DNA: TGTGCCAGCAGTAACCACGAAGCAGGGTGGAATGAGCAGTTCTTC